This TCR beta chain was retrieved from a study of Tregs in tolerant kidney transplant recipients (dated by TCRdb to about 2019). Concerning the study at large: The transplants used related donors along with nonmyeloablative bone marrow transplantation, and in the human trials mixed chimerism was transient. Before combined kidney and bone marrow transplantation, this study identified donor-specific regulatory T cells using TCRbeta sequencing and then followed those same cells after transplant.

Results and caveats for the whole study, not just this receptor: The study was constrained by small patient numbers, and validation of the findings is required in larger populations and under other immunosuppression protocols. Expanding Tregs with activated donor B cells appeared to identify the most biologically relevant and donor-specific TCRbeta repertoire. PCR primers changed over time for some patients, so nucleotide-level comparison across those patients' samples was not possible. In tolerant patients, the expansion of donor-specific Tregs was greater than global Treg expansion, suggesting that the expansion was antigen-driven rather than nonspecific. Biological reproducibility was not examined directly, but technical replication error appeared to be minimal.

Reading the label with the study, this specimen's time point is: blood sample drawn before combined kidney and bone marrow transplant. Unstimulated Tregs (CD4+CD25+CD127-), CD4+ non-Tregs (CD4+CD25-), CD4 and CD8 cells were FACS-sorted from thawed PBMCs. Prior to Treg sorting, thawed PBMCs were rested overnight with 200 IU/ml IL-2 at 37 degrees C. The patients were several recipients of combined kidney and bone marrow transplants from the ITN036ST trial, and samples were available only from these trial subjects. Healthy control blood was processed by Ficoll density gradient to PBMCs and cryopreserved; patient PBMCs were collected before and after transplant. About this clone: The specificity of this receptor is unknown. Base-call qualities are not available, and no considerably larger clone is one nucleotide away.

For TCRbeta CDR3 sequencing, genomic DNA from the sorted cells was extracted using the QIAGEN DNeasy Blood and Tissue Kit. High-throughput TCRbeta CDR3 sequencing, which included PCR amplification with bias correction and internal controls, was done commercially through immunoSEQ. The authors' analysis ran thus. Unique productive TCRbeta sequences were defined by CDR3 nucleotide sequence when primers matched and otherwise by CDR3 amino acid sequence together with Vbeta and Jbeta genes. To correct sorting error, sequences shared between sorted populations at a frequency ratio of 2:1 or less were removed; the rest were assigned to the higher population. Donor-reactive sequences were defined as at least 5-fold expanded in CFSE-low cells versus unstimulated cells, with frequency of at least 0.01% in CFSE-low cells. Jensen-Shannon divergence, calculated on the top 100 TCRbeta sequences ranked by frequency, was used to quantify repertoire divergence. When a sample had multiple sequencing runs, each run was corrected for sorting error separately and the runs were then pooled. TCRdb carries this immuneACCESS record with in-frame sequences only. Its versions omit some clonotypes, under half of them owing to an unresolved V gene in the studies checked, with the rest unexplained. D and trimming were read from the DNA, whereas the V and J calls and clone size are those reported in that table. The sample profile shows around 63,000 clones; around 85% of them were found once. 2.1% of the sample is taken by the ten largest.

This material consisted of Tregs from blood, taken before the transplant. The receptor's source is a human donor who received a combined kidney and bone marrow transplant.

The CDR3 region reads CASSIGAGVTEAFF. The DNA sequence reads TGTGCCAGTAGTATCGGGGCAGGGGTGACTGAAGCTTTCTTT. In this chain, TRBV19 is recombined with TRBJ1-1; the D gene is perhaps TRBD1, on 6 matching bases. CDR1 and CDR2 (LNHDA, SQIVND) derive from the germline V gene (reference sequence). The CDR3, from cysteine to phenylalanine, totals 14 residues. CDR3 DNA is the only sequence kept; it has 42 bases, read in frame from the first base. The junction carries 13 bases between V and J, which are trimmed by 3 bases and 5 bases respectively.